This TCR beta chain was recorded in a study of response to subunit inactivated influenza vaccine. Whole-study findings and limits: Authors suggested each seasonal flu vaccination may recruit only limited numbers of new T cells.

Using its own MiXCR run on the RT-PCR reads, TCRdb lists one record per CDR3 protein. The repertoire holds approximately 700,000 distinct CDR3 sequences, with about 15% as singletons. V was clipped by 5 bases and J by 7 bases; unmatched bases: 7. The CDR3 has 13 residues. CDR1 is SGHTA and CDR2 is FQGNSA in the germline V gene. Note on this clonotype: The antigen remains unidentified.

The chain employs TRBV7-2 and TRBJ1-2; 7 bases map to TRBD1. The source material was PBMCs from blood, sampled less than 13 days after vaccination. This receptor was obtained from a man aged 45-60 years who received an inactivated influenza vaccine. CDR3 loop: CASSEGQRRGYTF. In DNA, the CDR3 is TGTGCCAGCAGCGAGGGACAGCGTCGTGGCTACACCTTC.